One T cell receptor beta chain is described in this entry. Its antigen is unidentified. The CDR3 is 14 amino acids. V was clipped by 2 bases and J by 6 bases; unmatched bases: 4. CDR1 is MNHNS and CDR2 is SASEGT in the germline V gene. The data were obtained in a study of radiation and T cells in renal cell carcinoma. This sample's treatment: treatment-naive control, cytoreductive nephrectomy. The study, taken as a whole, reports: Dominant CDR3 motifs occupied more repertoire in irradiated than control tumors.

Profiling relied on immunoSEQ multiplex PCR, and the TCRdb table lists in-frame clones only, not all of them. This sample yields roughly 13,000 clones, of which 55% to 70% are seen a single time; 10% to 15% belongs to the top ten. The receptor comes from a man aged 45-65 years with renal cell carcinoma. This chain uses TRBV6-1 with TRBJ1-1; 9 nucleotides agree with TRBD1. This specimen was tumor tissue, taken from a patient whose treatment was nephrectomy without radiotherapy. The CDR3 DNA reads TGTGCCAGCAGTGAAATGGGACAGGGAGCTGAAGCTTTCTTT. Protein sequence: CASSEMGQGAEAFF.